This T cell receptor beta chain was captured in a study of blood T cells in healthy people across ages. CDR3 length: 15 amino acids. V trimming: 3 bases; J trimming: 6 bases; junction bases outside the gene matches: 11. The V gene's germline CDR1 is DFQATT and CDR2 SNEGSKA (reference sequence). For the second PCR, which ran for about 6 to 12 cycles, a sample-barcoded 5' primer and a J-beta primer mix were used. CDR3-containing paired-end reads numbering at least 2.5 million came from each sample. One entry per CDR3 protein, called by TCRdb with MiXCR from the 5' RACE reads. The table lists about 1.6 million distinct CDR3 sequences, about 31% of them singletons, with 10% to 12% in the top ten.

This clonotype was sampled from a woman aged 25-40 years in good health. V and J are TRBV20-1 and TRBJ2-5; 9 bases agree with TRBD2. Sequenced: blood. Here the CDR3 DNA reads TGCAGTGCTAGTGATTCTAGCGGGGTTCGAAAGACCCAGTACTTC. Amino acids: CSASDSSGVRKTQYF.